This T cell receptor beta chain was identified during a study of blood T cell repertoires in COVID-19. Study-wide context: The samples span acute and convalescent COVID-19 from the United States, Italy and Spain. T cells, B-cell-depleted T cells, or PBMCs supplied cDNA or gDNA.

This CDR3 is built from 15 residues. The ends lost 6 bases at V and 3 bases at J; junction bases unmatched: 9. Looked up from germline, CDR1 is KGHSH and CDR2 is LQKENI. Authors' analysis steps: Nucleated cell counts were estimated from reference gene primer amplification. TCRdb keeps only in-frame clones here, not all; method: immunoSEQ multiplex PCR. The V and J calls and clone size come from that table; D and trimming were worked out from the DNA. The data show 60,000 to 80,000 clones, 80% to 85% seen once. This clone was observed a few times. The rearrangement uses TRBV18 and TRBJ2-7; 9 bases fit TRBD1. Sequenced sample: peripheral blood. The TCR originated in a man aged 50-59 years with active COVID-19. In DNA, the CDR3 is TGTGCCAGCTCGAAGACGACAGGGGGTAACTACGAGCAGTACTTC. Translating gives CASSKTTGGNYEQYF.